The sequence of this T cell receptor (beta chain) was determined in a study of T cell responses to AZD1222 COVID-19 vaccine. Some clones are missing from TCRdb's copy, which holds only in-frame ones; the method was immunoSEQ multiplex PCR. The sample contains 40,000 to 55,000 clones, roughly 88% of which appear only once. CDR1 is SGHDN and CDR2 is FVKESK in the germline V gene. There are 18 residues in the CDR3. V dropped 1 base and J dropped 0; count of bases not matched to a gene: 7. This clone is a singleton in its sample. The clonotype originates from an adult who received the AZD1222 COVID-19 vaccine. The sequencing here drew on peripheral blood, taken 28 days after the second AZD1222 dose. The J gene is TRBJ2-7, the V gene TRBV14; 12 nucleotides agree with TRBD2. The CDR3 nucleotides are TGTGCCAGCAGCCAAGGGGGACTAGCGGGCAGCCTCTCCTACGAGCAGTACTTC. It specifies CASSQGGLAGSLSYEQYF.